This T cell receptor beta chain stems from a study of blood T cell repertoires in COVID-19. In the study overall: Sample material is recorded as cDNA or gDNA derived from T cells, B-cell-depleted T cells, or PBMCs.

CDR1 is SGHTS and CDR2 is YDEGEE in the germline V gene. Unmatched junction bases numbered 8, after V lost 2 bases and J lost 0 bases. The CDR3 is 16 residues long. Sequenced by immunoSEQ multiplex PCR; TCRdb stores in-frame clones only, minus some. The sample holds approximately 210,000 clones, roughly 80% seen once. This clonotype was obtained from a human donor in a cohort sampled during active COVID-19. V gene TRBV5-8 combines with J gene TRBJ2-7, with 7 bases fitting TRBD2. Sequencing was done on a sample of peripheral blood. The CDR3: CASSFAGESFSYEQYF. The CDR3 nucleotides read TGTGCCAGCAGCTTTGCGGGGGAGAGTTTCTCCTACGAGCAGTACTTC.